This TCR beta chain is drawn from a study of blood T cell repertoires in acute mononucleosis (dated by TCRdb to 2018 to 2021). Background for the entire study: Acute-phase samples, which represented the primary response, were collected within 2 weeks of symptom onset. The mean blood EBV load was approximately 4 log10 genome copies per million B cells in acute infection and 2.5 to 3 at convalescence. In the acute phase, YVL-BR-specific cells accounted for a mean of roughly 2% of blood CD8 T cells, and GLC-BM-specific cells for a mean of about 1.2%.

Worth noting for this clone: No much larger clone exists at a distance of one base, and base qualities are not known.

The time point label on this specimen signifies: acute infectious mononucleosis, at clinical presentation within 2 weeks of symptom onset (visit 1). Over primary infection, the study followed CD8 T cell responses to two immunodominant EBV epitopes: BRLF1 109 (YVL-BR) and BMLF1 280 (GLC-BM). Primary EBV infection was indicated by a positive serum heterophile antibody test and EBV viral capsid antigen-specific IgM. As a first step, magnetic positive selection (MACS) was used to enrich total CD8 T cells from the PBMCs. A FACSAria III was used to sort live CD3+ CD8+ tetramer+ cells to over 85% purity. Cells were sorted with a PE-conjugated tetramer loaded with the BMLF1 280-288 peptide. TCR repertoires of EBV epitope-specific CD8 T cells were deep-sequenced directly ex vivo after tetramer sorting, at acute infection and at convalescence. The donors were three individuals between 18 and 29 years old who had clinical acute infectious mononucleosis along with laboratory evidence of primary EBV infection. Heparinized peripheral blood was collected when donors presented clinically with mononucleosis symptoms and again about 6 months afterward. Ficoll-Paque density gradient centrifugation was used to isolate PBMCs.

For TCR profiling, total RNA from at least 9,000 sorted tetramer+ CD8 T cells was reverse transcribed into cDNA. CDR3 regions were PCR-amplified with primers annealing to V and J regions, and unique molecular identifiers were added to track templates. The immunoSEQ platform, including its sequencing and error-correction standards, was used to profile TCRalpha and TCRbeta chains. The original methods were these. Clonal copy numbers were corrected for sequencing and PCR errors, and IMGT conventions were followed to define CDR3s. Analysis was limited to productive rearrangements and used immunoSEQ Analyzer versions 2.0 and 3.0, and gene-pairing frequencies were further processed in Microsoft Excel. V-J pairings were visualized as Circos plots, and CDR3 motifs were found with MEME plus a custom motifSearch program. The OLGA algorithm was used to calculate the probability of generation of TCR sequences. Clonotypes seen at both visits were called persistent; those seen only acutely were nonpersistent; those seen only at convalescence were de novo. A public TCR was defined as an amino acid clonotype used by more than one donor. TCRdb's version of the immuneACCESS table is confined to in-frame rearrangements and falls short of the full clone set. An unresolved V gene accounts for under half of the shortfall where checked; the remainder is of unknown origin. V, J and clone size reflect that table, while D and trimming were determined from the DNA. In all, the sample holds over a thousand clones, and 20% to 25% of those were seen once. The leading ten clones occupy around 53% of the sample.

The paper's findings and limits, for the study overall: Because only a fraction of each donor's blood was analyzed, sampling error might partly explain the low overlap between acute and convalescent clonotypes. Just 8% to 9.5% of the unique acute clonotypes remained in convalescence, but these persisting clonotypes accounted for most of the response, and new, diverse de novo clonotypes seemingly replaced the other acute clonotypes. GLC-BM selection appeared to involve both chains, including public TCRbeta motifs on BV14-BJ2 and BV20-BJ1 alongside a TCRalpha motif on AV5-AJ31. With only a few donors in the cohort, group averages were based on very few individuals.

In the germline V gene, CDR1 corresponds to SGHRS and CDR2 to YFSETQ. V loses 4 bases of germline sequence and J loses 5 bases, and the interval between the two ends is 19 bases. Counted from cysteine to phenylalanine, this CDR3 has 15 amino acids. CDR3 DNA is the only sequence kept; it has 45 bases, read in frame from the first base. The starting material was EBV GLC epitope tetramer+ CD8+ T cells sorted from PBMCs, obtained during acute infectious mononucleosis. Read against the paper, the sample's cell subset or site label means: CD8 T cells binding tetramer with EBV BMLF1 280-288 peptide (GLC-BM). This TCR came from a woman younger than 35 with infectious mononucleosis caused by EBV. This sequence uses TRBV5-1 and TRBJ2-7, with a weak D call of TRBD1 (6 bases match). The DNA reads as follows: TGCGCCAGCAGCGCCACCGCGGACAGCTTCCACGAGCAGTACTTC. It encodes CASSATADSFHEQYF.